The 12 T cell receptor beta chains reported below all come from one sample, sequenced in a study of regulatory T cells in long-lasting Graves disease. Construction of the TCR beta libraries employed iRepertoire HTBI primers in conjunction with Arm-PCR of CDR3 regions. A single record per CDR3 protein comes from TCRdb applying MiXCR to the multiplex PCR reads. Altogether approximately 300,000 distinct CDR3 sequences are present, about 18% being singletons, with the ten largest covering less than 45%. Time point noted: newly diagnosed GD, antithyroid drugs for less than 3 months. PBMCs were the source of the RNA used for TCR sequencing. Specimen: peripheral blood mononuclear cells (PBMCs), collected at new diagnosis, from a patient treated with antithyroid drugs. The receptors were gathered from a female donor with Graves disease.

J is TRBJ1-2 and V is TRBV2, with TRBD1 identical over 8 bases. Per the germline V gene, CDR1 is SNHLY and CDR2 is FYNNEI. This CDR3 contains 17 residues. After removal of 3 bases from V and 4 bases from J, the junction contained 13 bases not matched to a gene. CDR3 sequence (DNA): TGTGCCAGCAGTGAGCGGACAGGGTACGGCCTCGGCTATGGCTACACCTTC. Its protein is CASSERTGYGLGYGYTF.

This clonotype was seen ten or more times. The rearrangement uses TRBV28 and TRBJ1-1, with 7 bases that match TRBD1. Germline values: CDR1 MDHEN, CDR2 SYDVKM. The J segment lost 0 bases and the V segment lost 3 bases, leaving 16 bases of the junction unmatched. The CDR3 has 19 residues. The CDR3 sequence is CASSFPRQGEGEMNTEAFF. The CDR3 region has the DNA TGTGCCAGCAGTTTTCCACGACAGGGTGAGGGAGAAATGAACACTGAAGCTTTCTTT.

This clonotype was observed many times. The gene calls are TRBV6-1 and TRBJ2-7; D is uncertain. Trimming took off 7 bases at V and 4 bases at J, with 17 bases between the two ends. CDR3 length: 14 residues. Germline V gene lookup returns CDR1 MNHNS and CDR2 SASEGT. The CDR3, as DNA: TGTGCCAGCACCACAGACAAGGCGTGGTACGAGCAGTACTTC. Protein: CASTTDKAWYEQYF.

The table lists this clonotype with many counts. The chain couples TRBV9 to TRBJ2-7; no reliable D call. Germline V gene data show CDR1 as SGDLS and CDR2 as YYNGEE. This CDR3 is 14 amino acids long. Trimming cost V 0 bases and J 3 bases, with 10 bases left between them. Written as DNA, the CDR3 is TGTGCCAGCAGCGTAGGTGGCAGAAACTACGAGCAGTACTTC. Translated: CASSVGGRNYEQYF.

In the case of this clonotype: This may stem from a read error, because a much larger clone lies one nucleotide away. The chain couples TRBV29-1 to TRBJ2-3, with 7 bases fitting TRBD1. Germline assignment: CDR1 SQVTM and CDR2 ANQGSEA. V dropped 8 bases and J dropped 2; count of bases not matched to a gene: 4. This CDR3 has 12 amino acids. This chain's CDR3 is CSFRGNTDTQYF. As DNA, the CDR3 is TGCAGCTTCAGGGGGAACACAGATACGCAGTATTTT.

The chain couples TRBV3-1 to TRBJ2-2; D ambiguous. This CDR3 contains 14 residues. Germline V gene data show CDR1 as LGHDT and CDR2 as YNNKEL (reference sequence). Trimming took off 1 base at V and 6 bases at J, with 9 bases between the two ends. The CDR3 DNA follows: TGTGCCAGCAGCCAAGGGCTCCACGCCGGGGAGCTGTTTTTT. It specifies CASSQGLHAGELFF.

The chain has TRBV5-6 and TRBJ2-5, with D possibly TRBD1 on 5 matching bases. The CDR3 is made up of 15 amino acids. The germline V and J ends were trimmed by 0 bases and 0 bases, with 9 bases remaining between them. Germline assignment: CDR1 SGHDT and CDR2 YYEEEE. The CDR3 DNA sequence: TGTGCCAGCAGCTTGGCCCGGACAAACCAAGAGACCCAGTACTTC. Its translation: CASSLARTNQETQYF.

With respect to this clonotype: This CDR3 is missing its conserved last phenylalanine or tryptophan, likely due to a read error. The chain combines TRBV5-4 with TRBJ2-2, with D perhaps TRBD2 (5 bases). This CDR3 region has 15 residues. CDR1 and CDR2 (germline): SGHNT, YYREEE (reference sequence). The V gene lost 2 bases and the J gene lost 0 bases, with 8 bases spanning the gap. The CDR3: CASSFVGTNTGELFS. The CDR3 coding sequence is TGTGCCAGCAGCTTCGTCGGGACGAACACCGGGGAGCTGTTTTCT.

In this sample, this clonotype turned up many times. The chain couples TRBV7-6 to TRBJ1-2; D is uncertain. V lost 2 bases, J lost 3 bases, and 7 bases lay in between. Germline CDR1 reads SGHVS; CDR2 reads FNYEAQ. The CDR3 spans 13 residues. In nucleotides, the CDR3 is TGTGCCAGCAGCTTAACTTTAGACTATGGCTACACCTTC. Translated: CASSLTLDYGYTF.

This clonotype appeared many times. The chain uses TRBV11-2 and TRBJ1-4; a possible D gene is TRBD1 (5 bases). The CDR3 loop spans 15 amino acids. Per the germline V gene, CDR1 is SGHAT and CDR2 is FQNNGV. With 5 bases removed from V and 2 bases from J, the gap between germline ends came to 12 bases. The CDR3 protein is CASSKQGRTNEKLFF. The CDR3, as DNA: TGTGCCAGCAGCAAGCAGGGCCGCACTAATGAAAAACTGTTTTTT.

V usage is TRBV12-3 or TRBV12-4 and J usage is TRBJ1-2; D possibly corresponds to TRBD1 (6 bases). With 3 bases removed from V and 6 bases from J, the gap between germline ends came to 11 bases. The length of the CDR3 is 13 residues. CDR3 nucleotides: TGTGCCAGCAGTTTCTTCAGGGGAGATGGCTACACCTTC. Amino acids: CASSFFRGDGYTF.

This clonotype was observed a few times. The gene calls are TRBV4-1 and TRBJ2-3; D remains ambiguous. V lost 0 bases and J 1 base, leaving 5 bases between the germline ends. The length of the CDR3 is 14 residues. The germline V gene encodes CDR1 MGHRA and CDR2 YSYEKL. CDR3 loop: CASSQEGGTDTQYF. Here the CDR3 DNA reads TGCGCCAGCAGCCAAGAAGGTGGCACAGATACGCAGTATTTT.